What follows are 15 T cell receptor beta chains derived from one specimen sequenced in a study of breast tumors, draining lymph nodes, adjacent tissues. TCRdb independently ran MiXCR on the multiplex PCR reads; one entry per CDR3 protein. The table lists 200,000 to 300,000 distinct CDR3 sequences, 30% of them singletons. Samples came from axillary lymph nodes draining the breast cancer. Sequenced input: axillary lymph node tissue. The receptors were sampled from a female donor with breast cancer. Some clones in this sample may be carry-over from other donors' samples.

A word on this clonotype: The DNA is left out, because the CDR3 cannot be placed on it with certainty; the CDR3 is given as TCRdb lists it. Here the CDR3 reads CASSLGDRNYGYTFGSGANVLTF. V is TRBV7-6 and J is TRBJ2-6; the listed D gene, TRBD1, was not tested against the DNA. The CDR3 extends over 23 residues, inclusive of both ends. The germline CDR1 and CDR2 sequences are SGHVS and FNYEAQ.

A remark on this clonotype: Given a much more abundant clone one base away, this may be a read error. The rearrangement uses TRBV11-2 and TRBJ2-1, with D perhaps matching TRBD1 or TRBD2 (5 bases each). V was shortened by 5 bases and J by 9 bases, with 20 bases between the two germline ends. The CDR3 is 15 amino acids. Germline-derived CDR1 and CDR2 are SGHAT and FQNNGV. The DNA of the CDR3 is TGTGCCAGCAGCCAGTCCATTACTAGAGACAGTGAGCAGTTCTTC. This sequence encodes CASSQSITRDSEQFF.

The rearrangement links TRBV30 to TRBJ2-7, with D perhaps TRBD1 (6 bases). This CDR3 comprises 14 residues. From germline, CDR1 is GTSNPN and CDR2 SVGIG (reference sequence). V lost 0 bases to trimming and J lost 2 bases, with 11 bases between them. The CDR3 sequence: CAWSVGQGTYEQYF. The CDR3 nucleotides are TGTGCCTGGAGTGTGGGTCAGGGGACCTACGAGCAGTACTTC.

This clonotype showed up many times. J is TRBJ1-6 and V is TRBV11-2, with unresolved D. V lost 3 bases and J 14 bases, leaving 17 bases between the germline ends. The germline gives CDR1 SGHAT, CDR2 FQNNGV. The CDR3 runs 14 residues. This chain's CDR3 is CASSFGRRGESLHF. The CDR3 coding sequence is TGTGCCAGCAGCTTCGGTCGGCGGGGTGAATCCCTCCACTTT.

This clonotype was counted between two and nine times. The chain links TRBV27 to TRBJ1-5; 7 bases line up with TRBD1. From germline, CDR1 is MNHEY and CDR2 SMNVEV (reference sequence). The junction had 7 bases not matched to a gene; V was cut back by 5 bases and J by 6 bases. CDR3 length equals 14 residues. The CDR3 loop reads CASSAGGSGQPQHF. The DNA of the CDR3 is TGTGCCAGCAGTGCAGGGGGGTCGGGTCAGCCCCAGCATTTT.

This clonotype appeared many times. The chain has TRBV10-3 and TRBJ2-1; 14 bases match TRBD2. V was pared by 3 bases and J by 6 bases, with 10 bases of the junction left unmatched. This CDR3 spans 18 amino acids. Germline CDR1 and CDR2: ENHRY and SYGVKD. The CDR3 sequence: CAISDYGTSGSSGNEQFF. DNA of the CDR3: TGTGCCATCAGTGACTACGGGACTAGCGGGAGCTCGGGCAATGAGCAGTTCTTC.

This clonotype was recorded at least ten times. J is TRBJ2-3 and V is TRBV29-1; D remains ambiguous. CDR1 and CDR2 from the germline V gene are SQVTM and ANQGSEA. Trimming removed 6 bases at V and 0 bases at J, with 13 bases between. The CDR3 spans 14 residues. CDR3 DNA sequence: TGCAGCGTAGCCGGTGGTTATAGCACAGATACGCAGTATTTT. Protein product: CSVAGGYSTDTQYF.

This clonotype was detected ten times or more. The rearrangement uses TRBV12-3 or TRBV12-4 and TRBJ2-3; D might be TRBD2 (6 bases). The CDR3 contains 15 residues. Trimming took off 3 bases at V and 0 bases at J, with 10 bases between the two ends. Written as DNA, the CDR3 is TGTGCCAGCAGTTTCGGCGGGGTTAGCACAGATACGCAGTATTTT. As protein: CASSFGGVSTDTQYF.

As to this clonotype: A single base separates this from a much larger clone, so it may be a read error. The chain combines TRBV11-3 with TRBJ2-2, with D tentatively TRBD2 (5 bases). CDR1 and CDR2 from the germline V gene are SGHNT and YENEEA. The CDR3 consists of 13 residues. V was trimmed by 3 bases and J by 10 bases, leaving 12 bases between them. In nucleotides, the CDR3 is TGTGCCAGCAGCTTGAGAGGGCCCGCGGAGCTGTTTTTT. Translated: CASSLRGPAELFF.

Details on this clonotype: This clone may be a read error of a much larger clone one base away. The chain uses TRBV20-1 and TRBJ1-2, with 9 bases aligning to TRBD1. The germline V gene encodes CDR1 DFQATT and CDR2 SNEGSKA (reference sequence). After removal of 0 bases from V and 7 bases from J, the junction contained 6 bases not matched to a gene. The CDR3 covers 14 residues. Written as DNA, the CDR3 is TGCAGTGCTAGAGAGACCGGGACAGGGTCTGGCTACACCTTC. Translated: CSARETGTGSGYTF.

This clonotype was detected ten times or more. This sequence joins TRBV12-3 or TRBV12-4 and TRBJ2-3, with TRBD1 as a possible D gene (6 bases). Trimming cost V 6 bases and J 0 bases, with 16 bases left between them. The CDR3 consists of 16 residues. The CDR3 DNA follows: TGTGCCAGCAGCCGGGACACCGAGCCTAGCACAGATACGCAGTATTTT. Protein sequence: CASSRDTEPSTDTQYF.

At least ten counts were recorded for this clonotype. The gene calls are TRBV7-8 and TRBJ2-5; 8 positions match TRBD1. Trimming removed 3 bases from V and 3 bases from J; junction bases left unmatched: 12. The CDR3 consists of 17 residues. The germline V gene encodes CDR1 SGHVS and CDR2 FQNEAQ. DNA of the CDR3: TGTGCCAGCAGCTTGACGCAGGGGGCGCCACACAAAGAGACCCAGTACTTC. It is translated as CASSLTQGAPHKETQYF.

This clonotype was found many times. The J gene is TRBJ2-3, the V gene TRBV9, with D tentatively TRBD2 (6 bases). Germline CDR1 is SGDLS and CDR2 is YYNGEE. The CDR3 spans 15 residues. Trimming pared 4 bases from V and 0 bases from J, leaving 12 bases between. This CDR3 is CASSPTRTSTDTQYF. The CDR3 coding sequence is TGTGCCAGCAGCCCGACTAGAACTAGCACAGATACGCAGTATTTT.

This clonotype showed up many times. The chain combines TRBV5-1 with TRBJ2-7; 9 nucleotides align to TRBD1. This CDR3 is built from 16 residues. Germline CDR1 and CDR2: SGHRS and YFSETQ. V was pared by 5 bases and J by 3 bases, with 12 bases of the junction left unmatched. CDR3 in amino acids: CASRGQGGDFYYEQYF. The CDR3 nucleotides are TGCGCCAGCAGGGGACAGGGAGGGGACTTTTACTACGAGCAGTACTTC.

The J gene is TRBJ2-3, the V gene TRBV5-8; D is undetermined. Trimming took off 2 bases at V and 2 bases at J, with 15 bases between the two ends. This CDR3 is built from 16 residues. Germline CDR1 SGHTS, CDR2 YDEGEE. CDR3 loop: CASSFRGPLVTDTQYF. CDR3 nucleotide sequence: TGTGCCAGCAGCTTTCGTGGACCCCTGGTCACAGATACGCAGTATTTT.